The 20 T cell receptor beta chains reported below all come from one sample, sequenced in a study of identical twins. TCRdb used MiXCR to reprocess the 5' RACE reads, holding one entry per CDR3 protein. The table has 1.5 million or so distinct CDR3 sequences, less than 35% seen once. Sequencing was carried out using cord blood. These receptors were obtained from a newborn girl in good health.

This rearrangement joins TRBV11-3 to TRBJ2-1; D is uncertain. Trimming stripped 0 bases from V and 6 bases from J, with 9 bases between. The CDR3 consists of 14 residues. Germline assignment: CDR1 SGHNT and CDR2 YENEEA. CDR3 DNA: TGTGCCAGCAGCTTAGATCTGGGCGGCAATGAGCAGTTCTTC. This gives the protein CASSLDLGGNEQFF.

The chain employs TRBV30 and TRBJ2-7, with 7 positions matching TRBD1. With 2 bases clipped from V and 2 bases from J, the junction kept 9 bases outside the gene matches. This CDR3 is built from 15 residues. Per the germline V gene, CDR1 is GTSNPN and CDR2 is SVGIG (reference sequence). The CDR3 region is CAWSPQGDRTYEQYF. CDR3 DNA sequence: TGTGCCTGGAGTCCCCAGGGGGACAGAACCTACGAGCAGTACTTC.

This clonotype occurred a few times. The chain couples TRBV7-9 to TRBJ1-1; D not certain. In germline, CDR1 is SEHNR, CDR2 FQNEAQ (reference sequence). V gave up 5 bases and J gave up 3 bases, with 10 bases separating them. CDR3 length: 13 amino acids. The CDR3 region is CASSPQTYTEAFF. The CDR3 DNA reads as TGTGCCAGCAGCCCACAGACCTACACTGAAGCTTTCTTT.

This clonotype turned up a few times. The chain recombines TRBV20-1 with TRBJ1-5; TRBD1 matches 10 bases. Germline CDR1 DFQATT, CDR2 SNEGSKA (reference sequence). This CDR3 has 21 residues. Unmatched junction bases numbered 19, after V lost 2 bases and J lost 0 bases. CDR3 coding DNA: TGCAGTGCTAGATCATCCGGGACAGGGGCTAAATTAAGTGGTAGCAATCAGCCCCAGCATTTT. The encoded protein is CSARSSGTGAKLSGSNQPQHF.

The table lists this clonotype with many counts. This chain joins TRBV27 and TRBJ2-6; no clear D gene. Trimming stripped 6 bases from V and 0 bases from J, with 9 bases between. In germline, CDR1 is MNHEY, CDR2 SMNVEV (reference sequence). The CDR3 covers 15 residues. The CDR3 loop reads CASSLGPSGANVLTF. In DNA, the CDR3 is TGTGCCAGCAGCTTAGGCCCCTCTGGGGCCAACGTCCTGACTTTC.

This rearrangement joins TRBV7-2 to TRBJ2-3, with 7 positions matching TRBD1. Germline CDR1 reads SGHTA; CDR2 reads FQGNSA. V gave up 2 bases and J gave up 9 bases; unmatched junction bases: 11. The length of the CDR3 is 15 residues. The CDR3 reads CASSLPRQGPRTQYF. CDR3 sequence (DNA): TGTGCCAGCAGCTTACCTCGACAGGGCCCACGGACGCAGTATTTT.

This clonotype was found a few times. The rearrangement uses TRBV4-1 and TRBJ2-1, with TRBD2 identical over 7 bases. Germline assignment: CDR1 MGHRA and CDR2 YSYEKL. Trimming took 1 base from V and 6 from J; bases not matched to a gene: 6. The CDR3 is 15 residues long. CDR3 region: CASSQVRLAVNEQFF. DNA for the CDR3: TGCGCCAGCAGCCAAGTGAGACTAGCAGTCAATGAGCAGTTCTTC.

As concerns this clonotype: One end of the junction does not line up with germline, which may come from a read error. The rearrangement links TRBV12-3 or TRBV12-4 to TRBJ2-6, with TRBD1 matching 7 bases. The CDR3 totals 15 residues. CDR3 in amino acids: CASSLTGVGANVPTF. The CDR3, as DNA: TGTGCCAGCAGTCTAACAGGGGTCGGGGCCAACGTCCCGACTTTC.

This chain links TRBV6-1 with TRBJ2-1; TRBD2 matches at 10 bases. CDR1 is MNHNS and CDR2 is SASEGT in the germline V gene. The J segment lost 6 bases and the V segment lost 1 base, leaving 0 bases of the junction unmatched. The CDR3 has 14 amino acids. DNA of the CDR3: TGTGCCAGCAGTGAAGGGACTAGCGGCAATGAGCAGTTCTTC. It encodes CASSEGTSGNEQFF.

This clonotype appeared a few times. This rearrangement joins TRBV5-5 to TRBJ2-3, with D perhaps matching TRBD1 (5 bases). In germline, CDR1 is SGHKS, CDR2 YYEKEE (reference sequence). This CDR3 has 19 amino acids. Trimming left V 1 base short and J 0 bases short, with 21 bases between. For the CDR3, the DNA is TGTGCCAGCAGCTTGATTCATTATTGGACACTAACTAGCACAGATACGCAGTATTTT. Protein product: CASSLIHYWTLTSTDTQYF.

The chain uses TRBV2 and TRBJ2-3; D not resolved. The V end lost 4 bases, the J end lost 6 bases, and 14 bases lay between the germline ends. This CDR3 is 14 amino acids long. Germline CDR1 reads SNHLY; CDR2 reads FYNNEI. CDR3 bases: TGTGCCAGCAGTGTGATCCTAGGTCGGGATACGCAGTATTTT. It is translated as CASSVILGRDTQYF.

This chain links TRBV2 with TRBJ1-1; a possible D gene is TRBD1 (5 bases). Trimming shortened V by 6 bases and J by 4 bases, and 15 bases separated the two germline ends. CDR1 and CDR2 (germline): SNHLY, FYNNEI. The CDR3 has 14 amino acids. CDR3 bases: TGTGCCAGCAGCGCAACATTTGGGGGCACTGAAGCTTTCTTT. It specifies CASSATFGGTEAFF.

The chain carries TRBV10-3 and TRBJ1-1, with 7 bases lining up with TRBD1. The ends lost 4 bases at V and 0 bases at J; junction bases unmatched: 8. CDR1 and CDR2 from the germline V gene are ENHRY and SYGVKD. The CDR3 runs to 16 residues. This CDR3 is CAISGQGWTMNTEAFF. The CDR3 region has the DNA TGTGCCATCAGTGGACAGGGTTGGACTATGAACACTGAAGCTTTCTTT.

In its sample, this clonotype was seen a few times. This chain uses TRBV6-2 or TRBV6-3 with TRBJ2-1, with 8 bases lining up with TRBD2. The V and J ends lost 6 bases and 0 bases, in that order; junction bases with no gene match: 7. In germline, CDR1 is MNHEY, CDR2 SVGEGT. This CDR3 contains 16 residues. CDR3 protein: CASRFRLANSYNEQFF. The DNA of the CDR3 is TGTGCCAGCAGATTCCGACTAGCGAACTCCTACAATGAGCAGTTCTTC.

The chain employs TRBV6-1 and TRBJ2-1; TRBD1 agrees at 8 bases. The CDR3 has 15 amino acids. The ends lost 6 bases at V and 2 bases at J; junction bases unmatched: 6. Germline V gene sequence: CDR1 MNHNS, CDR2 SASEGT. The CDR3 sequence: CASRDRVIPYNEQFF. CDR3 in DNA: TGTGCCAGCAGGGACAGGGTGATCCCCTACAATGAGCAGTTCTTC.

This chain links TRBV12-3 or TRBV12-4 with TRBJ2-5, with a weak D call TRBD2 (5 bases). The CDR3 spans 14 residues. The germline V and J ends were trimmed by 6 bases and 11 bases, with 22 bases remaining between them. CDR3 DNA sequence: TGTGCCAGCAGCCCAACTACCCCTAGCAGTGAGCAGTACTTC. Its translation is CASSPTTPSSEQYF.

This clonotype was detected ten times or more. The chain uses TRBV20-1 and TRBJ2-1, with D possibly TRBD1 on 5 matching bases. The CDR3 loop spans 11 amino acids. Germline loops: CDR1 DFQATT, CDR2 SNEGSKA (reference sequence). The V end was cut by 6 bases, the J end by 6 bases, with 9 bases between. The CDR3 is CSAQRGNEQFF. The CDR3 DNA follows: TGCAGTGCCCAAAGGGGCAATGAGCAGTTCTTC.

There are a few counts of this clonotype. The V call is TRBV2, the J call TRBJ1-2; D remains unclear. Looked up from germline, CDR1 is SNHLY and CDR2 is FYNNEI. V was shortened by 6 bases and J by 8 bases, with 10 bases between the two germline ends. This CDR3 is built from 11 residues. DNA for the CDR3: TGTGCCAGCAGAGGTTCACCGGGCTACACCTTC. Translating it yields CASRGSPGYTF.

V and J are TRBV4-2 and TRBJ1-2; D is possibly TRBD1 (5 bases). The germline gives CDR1 LGHNA, CDR2 YNFKEQ. There are 12 residues in the CDR3. Trimming left V 4 bases short and J 8 bases short, with 11 bases between. The CDR3 loop is CASSRGREGYTF. In DNA, the CDR3 is TGTGCCAGCAGCCGGGGCAGGGAAGGCTACACCTTC.

The chain combines TRBV7-2 with TRBJ2-1, with 7 bases fitting TRBD2. The CDR3 totals 15 residues. Germline-derived CDR1 and CDR2 are SGHTA and FQGNSA. With V trimmed by 1 base and J by 7 bases, 7 bases remained unmatched. This CDR3 is CASSLGRGRANEQFF. In nucleotides, the CDR3 is TGTGCCAGCAGCTTAGGGCGGGGGAGAGCGAATGAGCAGTTCTTC.